The 3 T cell receptor beta chains presented below share a single source sample, sequenced in a study of Ad26.COV2.S vaccination and SARS-CoV-2 variants. Data came from immunoSEQ multiplex PCR; TCRdb stores just in-frame clones and leaves some out. The table lists around 250,000 clones, around nine tenths of them singletons. The treatment denotes: roughly 19 received Ad26.COV2.S at low or high dose, single or two shots; about 5 received placebo; per-sample allocation not given. Day 63 following the first vaccine or placebo injection was when the samples were taken. This sample comprised peripheral blood, obtained in a trial of Ad26.COV2.S vaccine versus placebo. Source of these receptors: a person between 18 and 65 years old who received the Ad26.COV2.S COVID-19 vaccine or a placebo.

The chain employs TRBV3-1 (or the pseudogene TRBV3-2) and TRBJ2-3, with D perhaps assigned TRBD1 or TRBD2 (5 bases each). This CDR3 has 14 residues. Trimming left V 2 bases short and J 6 bases short, with 12 bases between. CDR1 is LGHDT and CDR2 is YNNKEL in the germline V gene (reference sequence). Here the CDR3 DNA reads TGTGCCAGCAGCCAACTCGGGGCCGGCGATACGCAGTATTTT. Amino acids: CASSQLGAGDTQYF.

V is TRBV4-2 and J is TRBJ2-5; D is unresolved. The CDR3 consists of 13 residues. The germline CDR1 and CDR2 sequences are LGHNA and YNFKEQ. V lost 2 bases, J lost 2 bases, and 6 bases lay in between. Here the CDR3 DNA reads TGTGCCAGCAGCCAACAAATTCAAGAGACCCAGTACTTC. Protein: CASSQQIQETQYF.

The J gene is TRBJ2-7, the V gene TRBV10-3; TRBD1 matches at 7 bases. Germline CDR1 ENHRY, CDR2 SYGVKD. The CDR3 spans 14 residues. J was trimmed by 2 bases and V by 4 bases; bases with no gene match: 5. CDR3 loop: CAISGGQTAYEQYF. DNA for the CDR3: TGTGCCATCAGTGGGGGACAGACCGCCTACGAGCAGTACTTC.